This T cell receptor beta chain was captured in a study of early T cells in non-severe SARS-CoV-2 infection. Study results and caveats: CD4 and private specificities were missed by VDJdb matching, which favored anti-spike CD8 responses.

Germline CDR1 reads SGDLS; CDR2 reads YYNGEE. Trimming at V came to 7 bases and at J to 7 bases, leaving 7 bases not matched to a gene. CDR3 size: 13 residues. Each cDNA molecule carried a unique molecular identifier. MiXCR was run by TCRdb on the 5' RACE reads, yielding one entry per CDR3 protein. The sample carries approximately 50,000 distinct CDR3 sequences, around 7.7% recorded once. As for this clonotype: The antigen remains undetermined.

The sequence derives from an adult who was a healthcare worker with PCR-confirmed SARS-CoV-2 infection or an uninfected control (not recorded which). The sample was whole blood. The chain employs TRBV9 and TRBJ2-1; 8 bases fit TRBD2. The CDR3 DNA is TGTGCCAGCGAGTCTAGCGGGTGGAATGAGCAGTTCTTC. Translated: CASESSGWNEQFF.